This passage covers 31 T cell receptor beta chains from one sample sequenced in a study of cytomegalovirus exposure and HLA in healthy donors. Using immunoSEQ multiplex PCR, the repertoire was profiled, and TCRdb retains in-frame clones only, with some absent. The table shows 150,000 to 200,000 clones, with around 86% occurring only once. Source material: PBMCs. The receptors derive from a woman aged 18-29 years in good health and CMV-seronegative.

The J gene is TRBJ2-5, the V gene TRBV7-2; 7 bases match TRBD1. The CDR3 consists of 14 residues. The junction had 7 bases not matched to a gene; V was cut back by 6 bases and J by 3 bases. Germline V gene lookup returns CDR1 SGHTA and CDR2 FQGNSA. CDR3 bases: TGTGCCAGCAGTCGGGACAGATGGGAAGAGACCCAGTACTTC. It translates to CASSRDRWEETQYF.

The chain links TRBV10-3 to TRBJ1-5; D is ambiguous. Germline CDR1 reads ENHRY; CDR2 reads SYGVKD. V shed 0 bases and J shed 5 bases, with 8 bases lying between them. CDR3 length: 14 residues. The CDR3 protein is CAISESAAYQPQHF. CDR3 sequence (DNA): TGTGCCATCAGTGAGTCGGCGGCCTATCAGCCCCAGCATTTT.

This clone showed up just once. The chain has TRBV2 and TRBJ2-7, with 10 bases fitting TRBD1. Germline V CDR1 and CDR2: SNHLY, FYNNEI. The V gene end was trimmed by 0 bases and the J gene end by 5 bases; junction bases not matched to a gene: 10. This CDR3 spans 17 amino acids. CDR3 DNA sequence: TGTGCCAGCAGTGAAGCTCTGGAAGGGACAGGGGTCGACGAGCAGTACTTC. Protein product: CASSEALEGTGVDEQYF.

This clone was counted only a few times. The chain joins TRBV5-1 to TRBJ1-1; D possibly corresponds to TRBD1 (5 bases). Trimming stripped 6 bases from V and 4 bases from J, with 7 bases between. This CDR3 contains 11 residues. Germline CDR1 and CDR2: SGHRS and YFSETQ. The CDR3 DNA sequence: TGCGCCAGCATCGGGGGCACTGAAGCTTTCTTT. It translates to CASIGGTEAFF.

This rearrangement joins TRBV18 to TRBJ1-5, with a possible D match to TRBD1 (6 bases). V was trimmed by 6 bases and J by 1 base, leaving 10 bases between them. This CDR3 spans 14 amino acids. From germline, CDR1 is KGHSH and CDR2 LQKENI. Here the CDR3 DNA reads TGTGCCAGCTCCCAACAGGGAAGCAATCAGCCCCAGCATTTT. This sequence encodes CASSQQGSNQPQHF.

CDR3 coding DNA: TGTGCCAGCACTCCCGCTTCGGGGAGCAATCAGCCCCAGCATTTT. Translating it yields CASTPASGSNQPQHF. The chain carries TRBV18 and TRBJ1-5; D is ambiguous. The CDR3 spans 15 residues. Germline CDR1 KGHSH, CDR2 LQKENI. V gave up 8 bases and J gave up 1 base, with 15 bases separating them.

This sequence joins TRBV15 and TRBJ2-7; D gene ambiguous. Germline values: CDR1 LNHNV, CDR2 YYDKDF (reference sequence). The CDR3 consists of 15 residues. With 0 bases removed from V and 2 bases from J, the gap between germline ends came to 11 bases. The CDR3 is CATSRDPNRAYEQYF. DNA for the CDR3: TGTGCCACCAGCAGAGATCCTAACAGAGCCTACGAGCAGTACTTC.

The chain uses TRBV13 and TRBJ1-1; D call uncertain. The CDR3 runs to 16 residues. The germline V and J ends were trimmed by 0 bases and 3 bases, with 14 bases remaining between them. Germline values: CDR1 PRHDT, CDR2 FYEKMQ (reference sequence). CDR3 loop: CASSLGYRDWYTEAFF. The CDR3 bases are TGTGCCAGCAGCTTAGGTTATCGGGATTGGTACACTGAAGCTTTCTTT.

The CDR3 nucleotides read TGTGCCAGCAGCTTACTAGGTACAGGGGGCCCTAGGAACACTGAAGCTTTCTTT. Translating gives CASSLLGTGGPRNTEAFF. The V and J genes are TRBV7-6 and TRBJ1-1; 9 bases agree with TRBD1. This CDR3 comprises 18 residues. From germline, CDR1 is SGHVS and CDR2 FNYEAQ. V was pared by 2 bases and J by 1 base, with 11 bases of the junction left unmatched. Full variable domain (outside the CDR3, taken from reference TRBV7-6 and TRBJ1-1): GAGVSQSPRYKVTKRGQDVALRCDPISGHVSLYWYRQALGQGPEFLTYFNYEAQQDKSGLPNDRFSAERPEGSISTLTIQRTEQRDSAMYRCASSLLGTGGPRNTEAFFGQGTRLTVV.

The CDR3 sequence is CASSPQGQSSGNTIYF. CDR3 nucleotide sequence: TGCGCCAGCAGCCCTCAGGGACAGAGCTCTGGAAACACCATATATTTT. The genes are TRBV5-1 and TRBJ1-3; TRBD1 matches 7 bases. V lost 4 bases and J lost 0; bases outside the gene matches: 7. Looked up from germline, CDR1 is SGHRS and CDR2 is YFSETQ. The CDR3 is made up of 16 amino acids.

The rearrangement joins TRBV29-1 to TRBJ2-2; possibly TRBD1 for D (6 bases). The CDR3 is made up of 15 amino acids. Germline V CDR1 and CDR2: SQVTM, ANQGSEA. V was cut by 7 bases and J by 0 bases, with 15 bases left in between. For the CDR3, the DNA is TGCAGCGCCCCCGCCGGGACAACGAACACCGGGGAGCTGTTTTTT. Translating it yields CSAPAGTTNTGELFF.

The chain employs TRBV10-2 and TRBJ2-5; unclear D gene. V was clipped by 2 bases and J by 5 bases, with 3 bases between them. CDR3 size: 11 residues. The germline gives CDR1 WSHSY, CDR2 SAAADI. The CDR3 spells CASSEQETQYF. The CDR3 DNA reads TGCGCCAGCAGTGAGCAGGAGACCCAGTACTTC.

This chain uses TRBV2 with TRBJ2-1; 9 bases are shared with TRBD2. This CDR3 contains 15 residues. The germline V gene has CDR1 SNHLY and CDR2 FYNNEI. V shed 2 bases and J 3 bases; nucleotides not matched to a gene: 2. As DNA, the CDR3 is TGTGCCAGCAGTGAAATTAGCGGGGGCTACAATGAGCAGTTCTTC. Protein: CASSEISGGYNEQFF. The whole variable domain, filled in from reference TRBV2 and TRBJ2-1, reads EPEVTQTPSHQVTQMGQEVILRCVPISNHLYFYWYRQILGQKVEFLVSFYNNEISEKSEIFDDQFSVERPDGSNFTLKIRSTKLEDSAMYFCASSEISGGYNEQFFGPGTRLTVL.

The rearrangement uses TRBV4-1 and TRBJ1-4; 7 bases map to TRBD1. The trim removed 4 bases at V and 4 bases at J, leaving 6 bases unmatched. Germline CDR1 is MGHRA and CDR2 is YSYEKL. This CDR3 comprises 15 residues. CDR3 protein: CASSRIQGFNEKLFF. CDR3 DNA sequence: TGCGCCAGCAGCCGAATACAGGGGTTTAATGAAAAACTGTTTTTT.

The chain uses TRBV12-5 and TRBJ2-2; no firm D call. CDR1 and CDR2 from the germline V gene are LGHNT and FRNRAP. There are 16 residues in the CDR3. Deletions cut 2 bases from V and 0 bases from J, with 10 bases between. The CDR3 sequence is CASGLSHIANTGELFF. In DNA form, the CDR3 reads TGTGCTAGTGGTTTGTCACACATCGCGAACACCGGGGAGCTGTTTTTT.

The CDR3 is CAGGAANYGYTF. DNA of the CDR3: TGTGCCGGGGGGGCAGCTAACTATGGCTACACCTTC. This chain joins TRBV2 and TRBJ1-2; D possibly corresponds to TRBD1 (6 bases). The V end was cut by 11 bases, the J end by 0 bases, with 10 bases between. From germline, CDR1 is SNHLY and CDR2 FYNNEI. The CDR3 has 12 amino acids.

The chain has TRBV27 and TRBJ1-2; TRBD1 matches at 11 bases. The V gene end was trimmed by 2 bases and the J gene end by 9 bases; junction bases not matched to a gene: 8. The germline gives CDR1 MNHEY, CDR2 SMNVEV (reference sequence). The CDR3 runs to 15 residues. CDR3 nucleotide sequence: TGTGCCAGCAGTTTAGTAGGACAGGGGGCTATCAGCTACACCTTC. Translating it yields CASSLVGQGAISYTF.

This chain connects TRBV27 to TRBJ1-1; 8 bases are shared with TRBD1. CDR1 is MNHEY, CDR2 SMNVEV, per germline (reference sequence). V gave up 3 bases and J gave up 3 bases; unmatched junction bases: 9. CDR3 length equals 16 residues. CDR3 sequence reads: CASSFAGTGLDTEAFF. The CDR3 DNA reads TGTGCCAGCAGTTTTGCCGGGACAGGTCTCGACACTGAAGCTTTCTTT.

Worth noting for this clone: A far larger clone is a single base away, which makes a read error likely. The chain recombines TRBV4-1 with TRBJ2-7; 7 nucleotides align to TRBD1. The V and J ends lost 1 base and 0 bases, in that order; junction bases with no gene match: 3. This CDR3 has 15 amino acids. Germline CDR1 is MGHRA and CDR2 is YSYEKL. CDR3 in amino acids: CASSQAGDSSYEQYF. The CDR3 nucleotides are TGCGCCAGCAGCCAAGCCGGGGACAGCTCCTACGAGCAGTACTTC.

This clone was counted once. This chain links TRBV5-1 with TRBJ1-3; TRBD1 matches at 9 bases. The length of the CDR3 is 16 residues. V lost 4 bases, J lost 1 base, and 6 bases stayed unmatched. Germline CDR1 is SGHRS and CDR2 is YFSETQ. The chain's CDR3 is CASSLDRGTSGNTIYF. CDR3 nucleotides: TGCGCCAGCAGCCTGGACAGGGGAACGTCTGGAAACACCATATATTTT.

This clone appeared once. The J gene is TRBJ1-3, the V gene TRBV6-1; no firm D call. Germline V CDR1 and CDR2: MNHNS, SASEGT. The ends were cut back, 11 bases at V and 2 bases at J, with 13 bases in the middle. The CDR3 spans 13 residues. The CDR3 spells CAGRLETGNTIYF. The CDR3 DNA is TGTGCCGGGAGACTGGAGACTGGAAACACCATATATTTT.

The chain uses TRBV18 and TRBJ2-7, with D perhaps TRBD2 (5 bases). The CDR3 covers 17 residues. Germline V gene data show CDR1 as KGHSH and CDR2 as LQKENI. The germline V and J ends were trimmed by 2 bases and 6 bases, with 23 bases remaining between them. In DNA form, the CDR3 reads TGTGCCAGCTCACCATTGATCCGGGGAAACCCTCCGTCCGAGCAGTACTTC. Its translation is CASSPLIRGNPPSEQYF.

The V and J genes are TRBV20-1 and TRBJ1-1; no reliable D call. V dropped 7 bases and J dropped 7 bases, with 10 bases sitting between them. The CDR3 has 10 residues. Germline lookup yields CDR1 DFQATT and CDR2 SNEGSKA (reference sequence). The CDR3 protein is CSVDTYEAFF. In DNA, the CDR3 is TGCAGTGTCGACACCTATGAAGCTTTCTTT.

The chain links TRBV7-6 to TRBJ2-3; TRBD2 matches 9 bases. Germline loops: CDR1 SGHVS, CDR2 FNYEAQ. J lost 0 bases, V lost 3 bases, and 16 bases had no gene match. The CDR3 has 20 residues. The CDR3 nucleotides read TGTGCCAGCAGCTTTTGGGGCCCCGGGACTAGCCACCCTAGCACAGATACGCAGTATTTT. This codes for CASSFWGPGTSHPSTDTQYF.

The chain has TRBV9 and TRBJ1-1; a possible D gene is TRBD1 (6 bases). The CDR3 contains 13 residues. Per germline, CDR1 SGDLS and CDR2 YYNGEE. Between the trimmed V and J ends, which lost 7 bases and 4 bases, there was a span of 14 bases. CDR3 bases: TGTGCCAGCCCGGGGGGGGCAGGCACTGAAGCTTTCTTT. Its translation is CASPGGAGTEAFF. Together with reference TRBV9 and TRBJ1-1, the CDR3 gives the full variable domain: DSGVTQTPKHLITATGQRVTLRCSPRSGDLSVYWYQQSLDQGLQFLIQYYNGEERAKGNILERFSAQQFPDLHSELNLSSLELGDSALYFCASPGGAGTEAFFGQGTRLTVV.

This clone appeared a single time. The CDR3 loop reads CASSLEAGRPEAFF. The CDR3 DNA follows: TGTGCCAGCAGCTTGGAAGCGGGCCGGCCTGAAGCTTTCTTT. The rearrangement joins TRBV5-6 to TRBJ1-1; D ambiguous. The CDR3 consists of 14 residues. The germline V gene has CDR1 SGHDT and CDR2 YYEEEE. Trimming removed 0 bases at V and 6 bases at J, with 12 bases between.

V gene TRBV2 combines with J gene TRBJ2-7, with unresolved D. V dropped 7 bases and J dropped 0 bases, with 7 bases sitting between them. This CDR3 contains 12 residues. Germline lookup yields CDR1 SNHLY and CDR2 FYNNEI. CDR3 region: CASIPSSYEQYF. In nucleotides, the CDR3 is TGTGCCAGCATCCCGAGCTCCTACGAGCAGTACTTC.

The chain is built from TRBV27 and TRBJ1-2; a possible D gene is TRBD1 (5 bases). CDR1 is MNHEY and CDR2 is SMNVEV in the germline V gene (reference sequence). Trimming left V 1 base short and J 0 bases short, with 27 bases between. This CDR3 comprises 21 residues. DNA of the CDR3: TGTGCCAGCAGTTTATTCGTCGGGGATCGGGGGTCCCTTAGCGCTAACTATGGCTACACCTTC. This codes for CASSLFVGDRGSLSANYGYTF.

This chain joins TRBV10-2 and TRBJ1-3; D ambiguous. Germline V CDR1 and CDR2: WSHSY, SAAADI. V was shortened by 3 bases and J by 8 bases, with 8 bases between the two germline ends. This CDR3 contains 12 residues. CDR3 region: CASSDLRYTIYF. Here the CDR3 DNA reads TGCGCCAGCAGTGACCTGAGATACACCATATATTTT.

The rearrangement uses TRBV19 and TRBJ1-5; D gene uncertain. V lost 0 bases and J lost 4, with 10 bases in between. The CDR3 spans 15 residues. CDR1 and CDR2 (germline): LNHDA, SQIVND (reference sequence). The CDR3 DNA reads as TGTGCCAGTAGTATAGATCCGGGGTCAAATCAGCCCCAGCATTTT. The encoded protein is CASSIDPGSNQPQHF.

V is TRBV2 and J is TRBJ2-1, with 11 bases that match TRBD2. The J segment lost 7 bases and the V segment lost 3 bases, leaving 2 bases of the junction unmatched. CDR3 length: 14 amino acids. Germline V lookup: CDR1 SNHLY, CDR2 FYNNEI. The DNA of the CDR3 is TGTGCCAGCAGTGAGACTAGCGGGACGAATGAGCAGTTCTTC. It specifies CASSETSGTNEQFF.